The TCR beta chain described here comes from a study of cytomegalovirus exposure and HLA in healthy donors. About the research overall: In a later analysis, the approximately 110 validation repertoires were reported to have used the same platform as the approximately 690 first-cohort repertoires.

The CDR3 loop spans 15 amino acids. Germline V gene sequence: CDR1 MGHRA, CDR2 YSYEKL. The V and J ends lost 3 bases and 0 bases respectively, with 11 bases between them. Assay used: immunoSEQ multiplex PCR; TCRdb lists only in-frame clones, some missing. Here the sample spans some 100,000 clones, more than 75% being singletons. The sequenced sample was PBMCs. J is TRBJ1-1 and V is TRBV4-1; D is possibly TRBD1 (5 bases). This sequence originates from a man younger than 30 in good health and CMV-seronegative. The CDR3 DNA follows: TGCGCCAGCAGCCATGGGGGGACGTTGAACACTGAAGCTTTCTTT. Its protein is CASSHGGTLNTEAFF.